This TCR beta chain was recorded in a study of blood T cell repertoires in COVID-19. Turning to the study itself: COVID-19 samples, acute and convalescent, were from the United States, Italy and Spain. PBMCs, B-cell-depleted T cells, or T cells were the source of the cDNA or gDNA that made up the material.

Per the original data handling: Counts of nucleated cells, estimated from reference gene primer amplification, were obtained. Assay: immunoSEQ multiplex PCR; the TCRdb copy retains only in-frame clones and omits some. From that table come the V and J calls and clone size; the DNA was used to work out D and trimming. The table lists 130,000 to 150,000 clones, roughly 83% of them singletons. V lost 6 bases, J lost 3 bases, and 8 bases lay in between. Germline values: CDR1 SNHLY, CDR2 FYNNEI. The CDR3 is 12 residues long. The V call is TRBV2, the J call TRBJ1-2; D not certain. This sequence originates from a woman aged 80 or over with acute or convalescent COVID-19. Sequencing input: peripheral blood. The CDR3 here is CASRASDYGYTF. CDR3 coding DNA: TGTGCCAGCAGGGCATCAGACTATGGCTACACCTTC.